A selection of T cell receptor beta chains follows, all from one sample in a study of cytomegalovirus exposure and HLA in healthy donors. Libraries were prepared by immunoSEQ multiplex PCR; TCRdb keeps only in-frame clonotypes and omits some of them. The profile shows more than 110,000 clones, approximately 70% of them singletons. The specimen was PBMCs. The receptor source for this set is a woman aged 55-75 years in good health and CMV-seropositive. CDR3s include the opening cysteine and the closing phenylalanine or tryptophan. A D gene is named only where the DNA matches it firmly. The size entry is marked missing in some rows and otherwise reads once, few, many or a size class.

D gene	V gene	clone size	J gene	CDR3 protein	CDR3 DNA
.	TRBV7-6	.	TRBJ2-1	CASSLARAGPYNEQFF	TGTGCCAGCAGCTTAGCGCGAGCCGGTCCCTACAATGAGCAGTTCTTC
.	TRBV5-1	few	TRBJ2-3	CASSLAADTQYF	TGCGCCAGCAGCTTGGCCGCAGATACGCAGTATTTT
TRBD2	TRBV7-8	.	TRBJ2-5	CASTRGEIETQYF	TGTGCCAGCACCCGGGGGGAAATTGAGACCCAGTACTTC
TRBD1	TRBV5-6	once	TRBJ1-2	CASTETTGGPYGYTF	TGTGCCAGCACCGAGACAACAGGGGGTCCCTATGGCTACACCTTC
.	TRBV27	few	TRBJ2-3	CASSLTRGDTQYF	TGTGCCAGCAGTTTAACTCGGGGAGATACGCAGTATTTT
.	TRBV5-1	.	TRBJ1-2	CASSTDSTNYGYTF	TGCGCCAGCAGCACCGACAGCACTAACTATGGCTACACCTTC
TRBD2	TRBV6-5	.	TRBJ2-1	CASSRGLAVDNEQFF	TGTGCCAGCAGCCGTGGACTAGCGGTAGACAATGAGCAGTTCTTC
.	TRBV27	.	TRBJ1-1	CASSTLVPGTEAFF	TGTGCCAGCAGTACCCTCGTCCCAGGAACTGAAGCTTTCTTT
.	TRBV6-1	.	TRBJ1-1	CASSEGLTGLNTEAFF	TGTGCCAGCAGTGAAGGTCTTACAGGGCTGAACACTGAAGCTTTCTTT
TRBD2	TRBV2	few	TRBJ2-1	CASGLAGGNNEQFF	TGTGCCAGCGGGCTAGCGGGAGGAAACAATGAGCAGTTCTTC
.	TRBV28	.	TRBJ1-2	CASSFQGGNYGYTF	TGTGCCAGCAGTTTCCAGGGAGGCAACTATGGCTACACCTTC
.	TRBV6-5	.	TRBJ1-2	CASSAGVNYGYTF	TGTGCCAGCAGCGCAGGGGTTAACTATGGCTACACCTTC
.	TRBV18	.	TRBJ2-7	CASSPGTTQYEQYF	TGTGCCAGCTCACCCGGGACAACCCAATACGAGCAGTACTTC
.	TRBV14	.	TRBJ1-3	CASSKVAGSGNTIYF	TGTGCCAGCAGCAAAGTGGCAGGGTCTGGAAACACCATATATTTT
TRBD1	TRBV5-1	.	TRBJ2-2	CASSPRTGTGELFF	TGCGCCAGCAGCCCACGGACAGGGACCGGGGAGCTGTTTTTT
.	TRBV4-1	few	TRBJ2-7	CASSQVVAEFDEQYF	TGCGCCAGCAGCCAAGTTGTAGCGGAGTTCGACGAGCAGTACTTC
.	TRBV6-6	.	TRBJ1-5	CASQRDSNQPQHF	TGTGCCAGCCAACGGGATAGCAATCAGCCCCAGCATTTT
.	TRBV7-8	few	TRBJ1-5	CASSLLGGALDNQPQHF	TGTGCCAGCAGCTTACTAGGCGGGGCTTTAGACAATCAGCCCCAGCATTTT
.	TRBV12-2	few	TRBJ2-7	CASRSPRPGHRYEQYF	TGTGCAAGTCGTTCACCCCGACCGGGACACAGATACGAGCAGTACTTC
TRBD1	TRBV27	.	TRBJ2-7	CASSLDRGRSYEQYF	TGTGCCAGCAGTCTGGACAGGGGGAGGTCCTACGAGCAGTACTTC
TRBD1	TRBV5-1	.	TRBJ1-1	CASSLQGDTEAFF	TGCGCCAGCAGCTTACAGGGGGACACTGAAGCTTTCTTT
.	TRBV5-4	.	TRBJ1-2	CASSRKGESNYGYTF	TGTGCCAGCAGCCGAAAGGGGGAATCGAACTATGGCTACACCTTC
.	TRBV18	.	TRBJ2-5	CASSSKETQYF	TGTGCCAGCTCATCCAAAGAGACCCAGTACTTC
TRBD1	TRBV5-8	.	TRBJ1-5	CASSIGTGGNQPQHF	TGTGCCAGCAGCATCGGGACAGGGGGTAATCAGCCCCAGCATTTT
TRBD2	TRBV19	.	TRBJ2-5	CASSPYRASGSVETQYF	TGTGCCAGTAGCCCTTACAGGGCTAGCGGGAGTGTAGAGACCCAGTACTTC
TRBD1	TRBV7-6	.	TRBJ2-5	CASSRGQVQETQYF	TGTGCCAGCAGCCGGGGACAGGTCCAAGAGACCCAGTACTTC
TRBD1	TRBV7-8	.	TRBJ1-2	CASSSGQDQLYGYTF	TGTGCCAGCAGTTCCGGACAGGACCAGCTCTATGGCTACACCTTC
.	TRBV19	few	TRBJ2-7	CASSRRLDSYEQYF	TGTGCCAGTAGTCGGCGACTAGACTCCTACGAGCAGTACTTC
.	TRBV6-1	.	TRBJ2-2	CASRTTGSSWELFF	TGTGCCAGCAGAACGACCGGGAGTTCCTGGGAGCTGTTTTTT
.	TRBV4-1	.	TRBJ2-3	CASRLLATSTDTQYF	TGCGCCAGCAGACTGCTAGCGACTAGCACAGATACGCAGTATTTT
TRBD1	TRBV5-8	.	TRBJ2-1	CASGTGESYNEQFF	TGTGCCAGCGGAACAGGGGAGTCCTACAATGAGCAGTTCTTC
.	TRBV28	.	TRBJ1-3	CASSLFDRPLTGNTIYF	TGTGCCAGCAGTTTATTCGACAGACCCCTAACTGGAAACACCATATATTTT
.	TRBV5-1	.	TRBJ1-1	CASSLALQWTEAFF	TGCGCCAGCAGCTTGGCCTTGCAGTGGACTGAAGCTTTCTTT
.	TRBV5-6	.	TRBJ1-2	CASSLGGGNYGYTF	TGTGCCAGCAGCTTGGGCGGTGGTAACTATGGCTACACCTTC
TRBD1	TRBV5-1	.	TRBJ1-2	CASSLGTGEYTF	TGCGCCAGCAGCTTGGGAACAGGGGAGTACACCTTC
.	TRBV30	few	TRBJ1-3	CAWIRSSGNTIYF	TGTGCCTGGATCCGGAGCTCTGGAAACACCATATATTTT
TRBD1	TRBV6-5	.	TRBJ1-4	CASSRTGFDEKLFF	TGTGCCAGCAGCCGGACAGGGTTTGATGAAAAACTGTTTTTT
.	TRBV9	.	TRBJ1-1	CASSATANTEAFF	TGTGCCAGCAGCGCGACAGCGAACACTGAAGCTTTCTTT
TRBD2	TRBV5-8	.	TRBJ2-2	CASSLPSGSVNGELFF	TGTGCCAGCAGCTTGCCTAGCGGGAGCGTTAACGGGGAGCTGTTTTTT
TRBD2	TRBV6-6	.	TRBJ2-3	CASSTWTSGTTDTQYF	TGTGCCAGCAGTACATGGACTAGCGGGACCACAGATACGCAGTATTTT
TRBD1	TRBV28	once	TRBJ2-7	CASTPGGPPSEQYF	TGTGCCAGCACCCCAGGGGGCCCCCCGAGTGAGCAGTACTTC
TRBD1	TRBV28	.	TRBJ1-4	CASTIPGQLNEKLFF	TGTGCCAGCACCATACCGGGACAGCTTAATGAAAAACTGTTTTTT
.	TRBV4-1	once	TRBJ1-2	CASSQEYGQRYGYTF	TGCGCCAGCAGCCAAGAATATGGCCAGCGCTATGGCTACACCTTC
TRBD1	TRBV7-9	once	TRBJ1-5	CASSSNTGTGQNQPQHF	TGTGCCAGCAGCTCCAACACCGGGACAGGGCAAAATCAGCCCCAGCATTTT
TRBD1	TRBV10-3	.	TRBJ1-5	CAISDGDSGPQHF	TGTGCCATCAGTGACGGGGACAGTGGGCCCCAGCATTTT
.	TRBV7-9	.	TRBJ1-2	CASSFSSTGYGYTF	TGTGCCAGCAGCTTTTCCTCTACGGGGTATGGCTACACCTTC
TRBD1	TRBV6-5	.	TRBJ1-2	CASSPSGTVNYGYTF	TGTGCCAGCAGTCCCTCCGGGACAGTGAACTATGGCTACACCTTC
.	TRBV25-1	few	TRBJ1-5	CASSAGNQPQHF	TGTGCCAGCAGTGCCGGGAATCAGCCCCAGCATTTT